One sample yielded the 32 T cell receptor beta chains listed below, sequenced in a study of T cells after posttransplantation cyclophosphamide. Profiled with immunoSEQ multiplex PCR; TCRdb holds only in-frame clones, not every one. This sample yields approximately 3,500 clones, of which 95% to 96% are seen a single time; under 1.3% belongs to the top ten. Sequences were obtained from naive CD8+ T cells sorted from PBMCs. Source of these receptors: a woman aged 45-59 years in good health and a related stem cell transplant donor.

The J gene is TRBJ1-1, the V gene TRBV4-1; D remains ambiguous. Looked up from germline, CDR1 is MGHRA and CDR2 is YSYEKL. The CDR3 totals 14 residues. V lost 0 bases to trimming and J lost 1 base, with 6 bases between them. CDR3 protein: CASSQDPGNTEAFF. The CDR3 DNA reads as TGCGCCAGCAGCCAAGATCCGGGGAACACTGAAGCTTTCTTT.

The chain combines TRBV5-4 with TRBJ1-1; D possibly corresponds to TRBD1 (6 bases). The germline V gene encodes CDR1 SGHNT and CDR2 YYREEE (reference sequence). The CDR3 is 17 residues long. Trimming took 5 bases from V and 4 from J, leaving 24 bases between them. The CDR3 DNA follows: TGTGCCAGCAGTCCGTTGGGGGCAGATACACCGAGCACTGAAGCTTTCTTT. This encodes CASSPLGADTPSTEAFF. The whole variable domain, remainder taken from reference TRBV5-4 and TRBJ1-1, is ETGVTQSPTHLIKTRGQQVTLRCSSQSGHNTVSWYQQALGQGPQFIFQYYREEENGRGNFPPRFSGLQFPNYSSELNVNALELDDSALYLCASSPLGADTPSTEAFFGQGTRLTVV.

This sequence joins TRBV27 and TRBJ2-1; tentatively, D is TRBD2 (6 bases). The CDR3 is made up of 14 amino acids. V was cut by 6 bases and J by 7 bases, with 16 bases left in between. The germline CDR1 and CDR2 sequences are MNHEY and SMNVEV (reference sequence). CDR3 region: CASSPFEAGNEQFF. The CDR3 DNA sequence: TGTGCCAGCAGCCCGTTCGAGGCGGGAAATGAGCAGTTCTTC.

The chain couples TRBV27 to TRBJ2-7, with 8 bases fitting TRBD2. The CDR3 runs 14 residues. Losses at the gene ends were 2 bases for V and 5 bases for J; bases not matched to a gene: 5. Germline V gives CDR1 MNHEY, CDR2 SMNVEV (reference sequence). This chain's CDR3 is CASSLQREIHEQYF. CDR3 bases: TGTGCCAGCAGTTTACAGCGGGAGATCCACGAGCAGTACTTC.

The rearrangement links TRBV15 to TRBJ2-1; TRBD2 matches at 7 bases. Germline V lookup: CDR1 LNHNV, CDR2 YYDKDF (reference sequence). V was pared by 7 bases and J by 6 bases, with 12 bases of the junction left unmatched. The CDR3 runs 15 residues. CDR3 loop: CATKTVGRAINEQFF. The CDR3 DNA is TGTGCCACCAAAACGGTGGGGAGGGCCATCAATGAGCAGTTCTTC.

This chain uses TRBV9 with TRBJ1-5; 7 nucleotides match TRBD1. This CDR3 region has 15 residues. CDR1 and CDR2 (germline): SGDLS, YYNGEE. V lost 4 bases to trimming and J lost 1 base; unmatched junction nucleotides: 5. The CDR3 nucleotides are TGTGCCAGCAGCACGACAGGGTTGAGCAATCAGCCCCAGCATTTT. Protein product: CASSTTGLSNQPQHF.

J is TRBJ1-5 and V is TRBV30; D is unresolved. This CDR3 comprises 13 residues. Trimming removed 3 bases at V and 2 bases at J, with 8 bases between. The germline V gene encodes CDR1 GTSNPN and CDR2 SVGIG (reference sequence). Here the CDR3 reads CAWRGGGNQPQHF. CDR3 nucleotides: TGTGCCTGGAGGGGAGGAGGCAATCAGCCCCAGCATTTT.

In DNA, the CDR3 is TGTGCCAGTAGTATCGGTTACGGTATGAACACTGAAGCTTTCTTT. Protein sequence: CASSIGYGMNTEAFF. The rearrangement links TRBV19 to TRBJ1-1; D ambiguous. There are 15 residues in the CDR3. Germline CDR1 and CDR2: LNHDA and SQIVND (reference sequence). The V end lost 3 bases, the J end lost 0 bases, and 11 bases lay between the germline ends. The variable domain in full, with the rest retrieved from reference TRBV19 and TRBJ1-1, is DGGITQSPKYLFRKEGQNVTLSCEQNLNHDAMYWYRQDPGQGLRLIYYSQIVNDFQKGDIAEGYSVSREKKESFPLTVTSAQKNPTAFYLCASSIGYGMNTEAFFGQGTRLTVV.

The chain carries TRBV14 and TRBJ2-7, with D perhaps TRBD2 (6 bases). CDR3 length: 13 amino acids. V shed 8 bases and J shed 7 bases, with 18 bases lying between them. CDR1 SGHDN and CDR2 FVKESK come from the germline V gene. CDR3 loop: CASRLRGSGEQYF. As DNA, the CDR3 is TGTGCCAGCCGCTTGCGGGGCTCGGGTGAGCAGTACTTC.

This sequence joins TRBV10-3 and TRBJ2-5; no clear D. The assigned J gene may be wrong: the sequence end matches TRBJ2-7 better. CDR1 is ENHRY and CDR2 is SYGVKD in the germline V gene. This CDR3 region has 13 residues. CDR3 region: CAISVRSVYEQYF. The CDR3 DNA reads as TGTGCCATCAGTGTCAGGTCTGTCTACGAGCAGTACTTC.

The chain joins TRBV2 to TRBJ2-1, with 7 bases matching TRBD2. The CDR3 spans 16 residues. The germline CDR1 and CDR2 sequences are SNHLY and FYNNEI. The ends lost 8 bases at V and 2 bases at J; junction bases unmatched: 12. DNA for the CDR3: TGTGCCAGCCCCCCATCGGGCGGGAGTGCCTACAATGAGCAGTTCTTC. Its translation is CASPPSGGSAYNEQFF.

The chain combines TRBV28 with TRBJ1-3; 11 bases align to TRBD1. J lost 8 bases, V lost 6 bases, and 9 bases had no gene match. Per germline, CDR1 MDHEN and CDR2 SYDVKM. CDR3 size: 15 residues. The CDR3 spells CASRFSGQGAYTIYF. The CDR3 DNA is TGTGCCAGCAGATTCTCAGGACAGGGGGCGTACACCATATATTTT.

The V gene is TRBV7-8, the J gene TRBJ2-4; 8 bases match TRBD2. The junction had 17 bases not matched to a gene; V was cut back by 7 bases and J by 6 bases. Germline loops: CDR1 SGHVS, CDR2 FQNEAQ. The CDR3 has 17 amino acids. CDR3 in amino acids: CASISPQRNGRGNIQYF. The CDR3 nucleotides are TGTGCCAGCATATCCCCCCAACGGAACGGGAGGGGAAACATTCAGTACTTC.

The CDR3, as DNA: TGTGCCACCAGCAGAGATATGGCCACTAGCAATGAGCAGTTCTTC. This codes for CATSRDMATSNEQFF. This chain connects TRBV15 to TRBJ2-1, with D possibly being TRBD2 (5 bases). Germline V lookup: CDR1 LNHNV, CDR2 YYDKDF (reference sequence). This CDR3 comprises 15 residues. Deletions cut 0 bases from V and 6 bases from J, with 12 bases between.

CDR3 sequence reads: CAWGDRGYEQYF. The CDR3 DNA follows: TGTGCTTGGGGGGACAGGGGTTACGAGCAGTACTTC. The rearrangement joins TRBV11-2 to TRBJ2-5; the match to TRBD1 covers 10 bases. The J call may be mistaken, given a closer DNA end match to TRBJ2-7. Germline-derived CDR1 and CDR2 are SGHAT and FQNNGV. The CDR3 is 12 amino acids.

This clone occurred once. The gene calls are TRBV9 and TRBJ1-3; D is unclear. Germline V CDR1 and CDR2: SGDLS, YYNGEE. The CDR3 consists of 15 residues. Between the trimmed V and J ends, which lost 0 bases and 0 bases, there was a span of 7 bases. CDR3 protein: CASSVGAGSGNTIYF. DNA for the CDR3: TGTGCCAGCAGCGTAGGGGCGGGCTCTGGAAACACCATATATTTT.

This chain links TRBV7-9 with TRBJ2-5; 10 bases are shared with TRBD2. The CDR3 loop spans 16 amino acids. Germline CDR1 SEHNR, CDR2 FQNEAQ (reference sequence). The V gene end was trimmed by 5 bases and the J gene end by 5 bases; junction bases not matched to a gene: 11. CDR3 sequence (DNA): TGTGCCAGCAGCCAATTAAAGGGACTAGCGAGGGAGACCCAGTACTTC. Translated: CASSQLKGLARETQYF.

V and J are TRBV27 and TRBJ2-7; 10 nucleotides line up with TRBD1. The CDR3 length is 13 residues. Trimming removed 10 bases from V and 1 base from J; junction bases left unmatched: 4. The germline CDR1 and CDR2 sequences are MNHEY and SMNVEV (reference sequence). The CDR3 sequence is CATWDRGSYEQYF. The DNA of the CDR3 is TGTGCCACCTGGGACAGGGGATCCTACGAGCAGTACTTC.

V is TRBV27 and J is TRBJ1-1; D is undetermined. Trimming left V 5 bases short and J 4 bases short, with 11 bases between. This CDR3 contains 13 residues. Looked up from germline, CDR1 is MNHEY and CDR2 is SMNVEV (reference sequence). In nucleotides, the CDR3 is TGTGCCAGCAGTGTCTTCTCCCTCACTGAAGCTTTCTTT. Its translation is CASSVFSLTEAFF.

This rearrangement joins TRBV27 to TRBJ2-7, with 15 nucleotides matching TRBD2. V lost 5 bases, J lost 2 bases, and 10 bases stayed unmatched. In germline, CDR1 is MNHEY, CDR2 SMNVEV (reference sequence). This CDR3 comprises 18 residues. The DNA for the CDR3 is TGTGCCAGCAGTCCGGGACTAGCGGGAGGCCCTTCCCCCTACGAGCAGTACTTC. As protein: CASSPGLAGGPSPYEQYF.

The rearrangement joins TRBV27 to TRBJ2-7; TRBD2 aligns across 9 bases. With V trimmed by 1 base and J by 0 bases, 4 bases remained unmatched. CDR3 length: 16 residues. CDR1 and CDR2 (germline): MNHEY, SMNVEV (reference sequence). The CDR3 loop is CASSLFAGGPSYEQYF. In DNA, the CDR3 is TGTGCCAGCAGTTTATTTGCGGGAGGGCCCTCCTACGAGCAGTACTTC.

The V gene is TRBV13, the J gene TRBJ2-5; 8 bases line up with TRBD2. V was clipped by 3 bases and J by 4 bases; unmatched bases: 4. The CDR3 is 14 residues long. Germline assignment: CDR1 PRHDT and CDR2 FYEKMQ (reference sequence). As DNA, the CDR3 is TGTGCCAGCAGCTTGGGCGGGAGGAGAGAGACCCAGTACTTC. Translating it yields CASSLGGRRETQYF.

The chain links TRBV5-6 to TRBJ2-3, with TRBD2 identical over 7 bases. This CDR3 region has 12 residues. V dropped 4 bases and J dropped 6; count of bases not matched to a gene: 2. Germline V lookup: CDR1 SGHDT, CDR2 YYEEEE. CDR3 loop: CASSQGGDTQYF. The DNA of the CDR3 is TGTGCCAGCAGCCAGGGAGGGGATACGCAGTATTTT.

CDR3 sequence (DNA): TGCGCCAGCAGCCAAGTAGCGGGGACTCAGCCTGGAAACACCATATATTTT. Its protein is CASSQVAGTQPGNTIYF. The V and J genes are TRBV4-1 and TRBJ1-3; maybe TRBD1 (5 bases). V was pared by 1 base and J by 2 bases, with 15 bases between. CDR1 and CDR2 from the germline V gene are MGHRA and YSYEKL. This CDR3 has 17 residues.

V usage is TRBV4-3 and J usage is TRBJ2-5; 10 nucleotides align to TRBD1. CDR3 length equals 16 residues. Germline V CDR1 and CDR2: LGHNA, YSLEER. The V gene end was trimmed by 1 base and the J gene end by 2 bases; junction bases not matched to a gene: 4. Written as DNA, the CDR3 is TGCGCCAGCAGCCAAGGGACAGGGGGTCTACAAGAGACCCAGTACTTC. Encoded protein: CASSQGTGGLQETQYF.

The chain is built from TRBV27 and TRBJ1-2; D unclear. V dropped 3 bases and J dropped 0 bases, with 8 bases sitting between them. There are 14 residues in the CDR3. Germline V CDR1 and CDR2: MNHEY, SMNVEV (reference sequence). The CDR3 DNA sequence: TGTGCCAGCAGTTTTACCGGGTCTAACTATGGCTACACCTTC. This gives the protein CASSFTGSNYGYTF.

The chain recombines TRBV5-4 with TRBJ2-5; 12 bases are shared with TRBD1. V lost 4 bases to trimming and J lost 4 bases; unmatched junction nucleotides: 5. The CDR3 has 15 amino acids. Germline values: CDR1 SGHNT, CDR2 YYREEE (reference sequence). CDR3 protein: CASSGPGQGAETQYF. In DNA, the CDR3 is TGTGCCAGCAGCGGGCCGGGACAGGGGGCAGAGACCCAGTACTTC.

V and J are TRBV9 and TRBJ2-7; D is perhaps TRBD2 (5 bases). In germline, CDR1 is SGDLS, CDR2 YYNGEE. V gave up 0 bases and J gave up 1 base, with 8 bases separating them. The CDR3 length is 14 residues. CDR3 sequence (DNA): TGTGCCAGCAGCGTAGGTGGGAGTTCCTACGAGCAGTACTTC. This sequence encodes CASSVGGSSYEQYF.

The chain joins TRBV19 to TRBJ2-7; no clear D gene. The CDR3 consists of 13 residues. Germline CDR1 and CDR2: LNHDA and SQIVND (reference sequence). Deletions cut 0 bases from V and 4 bases from J, with 7 bases between. CDR3 sequence: CASSIESGYEQYF. DNA for the CDR3: TGTGCCAGTAGTATAGAGTCCGGGTACGAGCAGTACTTC.

V gene TRBV27 combines with J gene TRBJ1-1; 7 bases fit TRBD1. The length of the CDR3 is 13 residues. The trim removed 4 bases at V and 4 bases at J, leaving 3 bases unmatched. The germline CDR1 and CDR2 sequences are MNHEY and SMNVEV (reference sequence). The CDR3 loop is CASSSGQLTEAFF. In nucleotides, the CDR3 is TGTGCCAGCAGTTCGGGACAGCTCACTGAAGCTTTCTTT.

The genes are TRBV4-1 and TRBJ1-1; D gene ambiguous. CDR1 is MGHRA and CDR2 is YSYEKL in the germline V gene. V was pared by 0 bases and J by 1 base, with 9 bases between. This CDR3 has 15 residues. The CDR3 DNA is TGCGCCAGCAGCCAAGAGGAGATTTCGAACACTGAAGCTTTCTTT. Its translation is CASSQEEISNTEAFF.

The chain employs TRBV29-1 and TRBJ2-1; weak D call: TRBD2 (5 bases). CDR1 SQVTM and CDR2 ANQGSEA come from the germline V gene. The CDR3 consists of 12 residues. The V gene lost 1 base and the J gene lost 7 bases, with 8 bases spanning the gap. CDR3 in amino acids: CSVEVGENEQFF. Here the CDR3 DNA reads TGCAGCGTTGAAGTCGGGGAGAATGAGCAGTTCTTC.